This T cell receptor (beta chain) was identified during a study of neoadjuvant nivolumab and ipilimumab in lung cancer (dated by TCRdb to the early 2020s). Regarding the research as a whole: Intravenous nivolumab was dosed at 3 mg/kg on days 1, 15 and 29, and in the combination arm ipilimumab 1 mg/kg was added on day 1 only. The primary trial endpoint was the major pathologic response (MPR) rate in the intention-to-treat population in each study arm. The trial treated about 44 patients with operable NSCLC: roughly 23 were randomized to nivolumab monotherapy and around 20 to nivolumab plus ipilimumab. The study compared TCR repertoires in pretherapy (baseline) peripheral blood with TCR repertoires in tumors resected at surgery after neoadjuvant immune checkpoint blockade. Matched pretherapy and resected tumor pairs were analyzed from seven patients, of whom four had been treated with nivolumab and three with nivolumab plus ipilimumab. What the study reported, not specific to this receptor: Richness in tumors resected after neoadjuvant therapy showed a positive correlation with pretherapy blood TCR richness (Spearman R ≈ 0.82). From pretherapy to surgery, increases in tumor T-cell richness and clonality were observed in three of three dual-therapy tumors but in only two of four nivolumab-treated tumors. No significant correlation was found between TCR clonality and pathologic tumor regression, and only one major-pathologic-response sample was available for the clonality analysis. TCR sequencing was performed in a small number of samples. Greater TCR richness and clonality were observed in resected tumors than in tumor-adjacent uninvolved lung, and increases were observed in more dual-therapy-treated tumors.

Taken with the paper, the label for time point translates to: at surgical resection after neoadjuvant nivolumab +/- ipilimumab. The samples were obtained from NEOSTAR, a phase 2 randomized trial that tested neoadjuvant nivolumab or nivolumab plus ipilimumab, followed by surgery, in operable NSCLC. Preparation of the library involved the immunoSEQ multiplex PCR assay. In the source study's methods: Repertoires were summarized in terms of richness and clonality, and significantly expanded and contracted clones between pre- and post-therapy samples were identified. TCRdb holds this immuneACCESS table with in-frame rearrangements only. Some clones are missing; in checked studies, unresolved V genes explain under half, and the rest has no known cause. For V, J and clone size, that table is used; D and trimming come from the DNA. The sample data list 15,000 to 20,000 clones, and around 80% of these were observed just once. 6.5% to 9% of the sample is taken by the ten largest.

This clone showed up just once. The antigen it recognizes is unknown. Base qualities are not at hand, and no much larger clone is one base apart. CDR1 is given as SGHTA and CDR2 as FQGNSA, both from the germline V gene. The CDR3 holds 15 amino acids from the cysteine to the phenylalanine. The only DNA kept is the CDR3, 45 bases in frame from the first base. Compared with germline, V lacks 5 bases and J lacks 7 bases; bases without a gene match: 12. This chain is built from TRBV7-2 and TRBJ2-7, with 9 bases matching TRBD1. This TCR was recovered from an adult with non-small cell lung cancer. The material sequenced was tumor tissue, taken after neoadjuvant nivolumab, alone or with ipilimumab, at or shortly before surgery. CDR3 loop: CASSERDRAGREQYF. The nucleotides read TGTGCCAGCAGCGAACGGGACAGGGCCGGTCGGGAGCAGTACTTC.